This TCR beta chain was recovered during a study of T cells in Graves' hyperthyroidism and ophthalmopathy. Study-wide context: Peripheral blood samples were taken at initial diagnosis, prior to any treatment.

This clonotype turned up a few times. Its antigen is unidentified. Germline CDR1 and CDR2: SGHNT and YYREEE (reference sequence). V dropped 4 bases and J dropped 3; count of bases not matched to a gene: 7. The CDR3 is made up of 14 amino acids. The TCR beta CDR3 regions underwent amplification using RNA transcripts as the source. The TCR CDR3 first-round RT-PCR relied on the HTBI primer set. TCRdb re-derived calls from the multiplex PCR reads in MiXCR, one entry per CDR3 protein. The sample comprises about 380,000 distinct CDR3 sequences, roughly 12% of which are singletons, and under 25% rests with the top ten. Whole-study findings and limits: Ophthalmopathy stood apart from stable hyperthyroidism in a 13 V-J model.

Material: blood. This receptor was taken from a man aged 25-45 years with Graves' hyperthyroidism that later progressed to Graves' ophthalmopathy. The chain employs TRBV5-4 and TRBJ2-7, with 7 nucleotides matching TRBD1. The CDR3 loop reads CASSTDRDSYEQYF. The CDR3 DNA reads TGTGCCAGCAGCACCGACAGGGATAGCTACGAGCAGTACTTC.